Given below is one T cell receptor beta chain in context. What it binds is unknown. Cells defined as naive were viable CD3+CD4+ or CD3+CD8+ and CCR7+CD45RA+CD45RO-CD95-CD27+CD28+. Generated by immunoSEQ multiplex PCR, the TCRdb table keeps only in-frame clones and is missing some. The sample lists thousands of clones; 95% to 99% were seen once. The data were obtained in a study of T cells after posttransplantation cyclophosphamide. Overall study findings and caveats: Skin or GI-infiltrating T cells shared few TRB sequences with blood.

This TCR derives from a man aged 50 to 60 in good health, CMV-negative, and a related stem cell transplant donor. Sequencing was performed on naive CD8+ T cells sorted from PBMCs.

In DNA, the CDR3 is TGTGCCGGCCGGGACAGCGACACAGATACGCAGTATTTT. Its translation: CAGRDSDTDTQYF. The J gene is TRBJ2-3, the V gene TRBV21-1; TRBD1 was called by the table and not checked on the DNA. TRBV21-1 is noted as a pseudogene. There are 13 residues in the CDR3.